This entry lists 30 T cell receptor beta chains sequenced from one sample in a study of T cells in Graves' hyperthyroidism and ophthalmopathy. From RNA transcripts, TCR beta CDR3 regions were amplified. HTBI primers were employed in a first-round RT-PCR of the TCR CDR3. MiXCR, run by TCRdb on the multiplex PCR reads, gives a single entry per CDR3 protein. The sample has fewer than 900,000 distinct CDR3 sequences, 16% seen once; the top ten hold around 8%. The sequencing input was blood. Receptors were obtained from a young man with Graves' hyperthyroidism.

The genes are TRBV5-1 and TRBJ1-2; 7 bases are shared with TRBD1. There are 17 residues in the CDR3. V lost 0 bases and J lost 6; bases outside the gene matches: 14. CDR1 SGHRS and CDR2 YFSETQ come from the germline V gene. The CDR3 here is CASSLDTPIQGRHGYTF. CDR3 nucleotides: TGCGCCAGCAGCTTGGACACCCCGATACAGGGGAGACATGGCTACACCTTC.

This clonotype was seen more than once but under ten times. This sequence joins TRBV18 and TRBJ2-7, with D tentatively TRBD2 (5 bases). The V gene lost 3 bases and the J gene lost 7 bases, with 22 bases spanning the gap. The CDR3 consists of 16 residues. Germline V gene lookup returns CDR1 KGHSH and CDR2 LQKENI. The CDR3 region has the DNA TGTGCCAGCTCACCGCCTCCGGGATCCCCCAAGGAGGAGCAGTACTTC. Translated: CASSPPPGSPKEEQYF. The entire variable domain, with the rest obtained from reference TRBV18 and TRBJ2-7, is as follows: NAGVMQNPRHLVRRRGQEARLRCSPMKGHSHVYWYRQLPEEGLKFMVYLQKENIIDESGMPKERFSAEFPKEGPSILRIQQVVRGDSAAYFCASSPPPGSPKEEQYFGPGTRLTVT.

The chain links TRBV6-6 to TRBJ2-7; possible D gene TRBD2, 5 bases. There are 14 residues in the CDR3. The germline V gene has CDR1 MNHNY and CDR2 SVGAGI (reference sequence). Trimming cost V 0 bases and J 7 bases, with 13 bases left between them. CDR3 DNA: TGTGCCAGCAGTTACTCGACTAAGGGTGTGGAGCAGTACTTC. Amino acid sequence: CASSYSTKGVEQYF.

This clonotype was counted ten times or more. This sequence joins TRBV7-9 and TRBJ2-7, with 9 positions matching TRBD2. From germline, CDR1 is SEHNR and CDR2 FQNEAQ (reference sequence). The CDR3 loop spans 14 amino acids. The V gene end was trimmed by 4 bases and the J gene end by 2 bases; junction bases not matched to a gene: 3. CDR3 loop: CASSSLAGTYEQYF. CDR3 in DNA: TGTGCCAGCAGCTCCCTAGCGGGGACCTACGAGCAGTACTTC.

This clonotype was seen only a few times. The chain carries TRBV28 and TRBJ2-5; D might be TRBD2 (6 bases). V dropped 5 bases and J dropped 2 bases, with 15 bases sitting between them. This CDR3 has 15 amino acids. Germline loops: CDR1 MDHEN, CDR2 SYDVKM. For the CDR3, the DNA is TGTGCCAGCAGTGAAGACGGGACTCTACAAGAGACCCAGTACTTC. It encodes CASSEDGTLQETQYF.

The chain employs TRBV5-1 and TRBJ2-1; 9 bases are shared with TRBD2. The V gene's germline CDR1 is SGHRS and CDR2 YFSETQ. With 3 bases clipped from V and 8 bases from J, the junction kept 15 bases outside the gene matches. The CDR3 is made up of 17 amino acids. The CDR3 coding sequence is TGCGCCAGCAGCTGGTCTGCGGGAGGGCCAGCCGGCGATGAGCAGTTCTTC. Amino acids: CASSWSAGGPAGDEQFF.

In its sample, this clonotype was seen many times. This chain links TRBV7-7 with TRBJ1-1; D is unresolved. The CDR3 covers 14 residues. Germline loops: CDR1 SSHAT, CDR2 FNYEAQ (reference sequence). The V end lost 2 bases, the J end lost 3 bases, and 10 bases lay between the germline ends. The DNA of the CDR3 is TGTGCCAGCAGCTTAAATCCGACGGACACTGAAGCTTTCTTT. This sequence encodes CASSLNPTDTEAFF. The complete variable domain, with remaining parts taken from reference TRBV7-7 and TRBJ1-1, reads GAGVSQSPRYKVTKRGQDVTLRCDPISSHATLYWYQQALGQGPEFLTYFNYEAQPDKSGLPSDRFSAERPEGSISTLTIQRTEQRDSAMYRCASSLNPTDTEAFFGQGTRLTVV.

This clonotype was detected ten times or more. The chain joins TRBV2 to TRBJ1-1; D is possibly TRBD1 (5 bases). The CDR3 extends over 13 amino acids. Germline V gene lookup returns CDR1 SNHLY and CDR2 FYNNEI. V lost 7 bases, J lost 1 base, and 10 bases lay in between. The CDR3 bases are TGTGCCAGCACACCCAGGGAGAACACTGAAGCTTTCTTT. Amino acid sequence: CASTPRENTEAFF.

The J gene is TRBJ2-2, the V gene TRBV7-9; D unresolved. The CDR3 runs to 13 residues. The germline V gene encodes CDR1 SEHNR and CDR2 FQNEAQ (reference sequence). Deletions cut 7 bases from V and 1 base from J, with 7 bases between. CDR3 DNA sequence: TGTGCCAGCACAAACGGGAACACCGGGGAGCTGTTTTTT. This sequence encodes CASTNGNTGELFF.

This clonotype occurred a few times. V gene TRBV28 combines with J gene TRBJ2-7; 11 bases map to TRBD1. The CDR3 runs to 15 residues. Germline V gene sequence: CDR1 MDHEN, CDR2 SYDVKM. After removal of 4 bases from V and 3 bases from J, the junction contained 5 bases not matched to a gene. This chain's CDR3 is CASSSGTGGNYEQYF. CDR3 nucleotide sequence: TGTGCCAGCAGTTCCGGGACAGGGGGAAACTACGAGCAGTACTTC.

This clonotype was counted at least ten times. The J gene is TRBJ2-1, the V gene TRBV28; D ambiguous. Germline-derived CDR1 and CDR2 are MDHEN and SYDVKM. The CDR3 contains 13 residues. Deletions cut 7 bases from V and 11 bases from J, with 18 bases between. Here the CDR3 DNA reads TGTGCCAGCATAGATCGGGCCCGTAGGAAGCAGTTCTTC. It encodes CASIDRARRKQFF.

This clonotype was seen repeatedly, ten times or more. The rearrangement joins TRBV7-8 to TRBJ2-7; 9 bases line up with TRBD1. Trimming removed 7 bases from V and 9 bases from J; junction bases left unmatched: 13. CDR1 is SGHVS and CDR2 is FQNEAQ in the germline V gene. The CDR3 is made up of 14 amino acids. The CDR3 region is CASTASGQGYLQYF. The CDR3 DNA sequence: TGTGCCAGCACCGCCTCGGGACAGGGATATTTGCAGTACTTC.

There are many counts of this clonotype. The V and J genes are TRBV28 and TRBJ1-1; TRBD1 matches 8 bases. Germline V gene lookup returns CDR1 MDHEN and CDR2 SYDVKM. This CDR3 is 16 amino acids long. V lost 6 bases to trimming and J lost 1 base; unmatched junction nucleotides: 10. The DNA for the CDR3 is TGTGCCAGCAGACCTCAGGGGGCAGGAGCGAACACTGAAGCTTTCTTT. Its protein product is CASRPQGAGANTEAFF.

Comments on this clonotype: Germline is not matched at one junction end, which may reflect a read error. This chain links TRBV11-1 with TRBJ2-2; 10 positions agree with TRBD1. From germline, CDR1 is SGHAT and CDR2 FQDESV (reference sequence). The CDR3 totals 14 residues. CDR3 bases: TGTGTCAGCTCCCGGGACAGGGGTACCGGGGAGCTGTTTTTT. This translates into CVSSRDRGTGELFF.

This clonotype was detected ten times or more. The V and J genes are TRBV20-1 and TRBJ1-1, with a weak D call TRBD1 (6 bases). CDR3 length: 14 residues. The germline V gene has CDR1 DFQATT and CDR2 SNEGSKA (reference sequence). The DNA for the CDR3 is TGCAGCCGGAGGGGGGGCGGACCGAACACTGAAGCTTTCTTT. It specifies CSRRGGGPNTEAFF.

V usage is TRBV15 and J usage is TRBJ1-5; tentative D call: TRBD1 (6 bases). CDR3 size: 17 residues. The ends were cut back, 5 bases at V and 0 bases at J, with 17 bases in the middle. CDR1 LNHNV and CDR2 YYDKDF come from the germline V gene (reference sequence). DNA of the CDR3: TGTGCCACCAGCGGGGGGGCAGAGAAATATAGCAATCAGCCCCAGCATTTT. Translating gives CATSGGAEKYSNQPQHF.

The rearrangement links TRBV12-3 or TRBV12-4 to TRBJ2-1; D tentatively fits TRBD1 or TRBD2 (6 bases each). Trimming took off 6 bases at V and 7 bases at J, with 19 bases between the two ends. This CDR3 has 15 amino acids. CDR3 DNA: TGTGCCAGCAGCAAAAGGGGGGAGTGGGGGAATGAGCAGTTCTTC. Protein product: CASSKRGEWGNEQFF.

This clonotype showed up many times. This sequence joins TRBV28 and TRBJ2-1; D gene uncertain. Between the trimmed V and J ends, which lost 3 bases and 9 bases, there was a span of 6 bases. The CDR3 length is 11 residues. Germline V gives CDR1 MDHEN, CDR2 SYDVKM. This chain's CDR3 is CASSFFGEQFF. For the CDR3, the DNA is TGTGCCAGCAGTTTCTTCGGTGAGCAGTTCTTC.

This clonotype was seen many times. A junction boundary mismatches the germline segment, possibly from a read error. The chain recombines TRBV3-1 with TRBJ2-7, with unresolved D. This CDR3 spans 11 amino acids. Per germline, CDR1 LGHDT and CDR2 YNNKEL (reference sequence). As DNA, the CDR3 is TGTGCCAGCAGGCAAGACGCGGAGCAGTACTTC. It translates to CASRQDAEQYF.

This clonotype was observed a few times. The chain is built from TRBV4-1 and TRBJ2-1, with 14 bases aligning to TRBD2. Germline V gene lookup returns CDR1 MGHRA and CDR2 YSYEKL. There are 15 residues in the CDR3. Unmatched junction bases numbered 3, after V lost 6 bases and J lost 5 bases. The CDR3 spells CASRAGLAGDNEQFF. In DNA, the CDR3 is TGCGCCAGCAGAGCGGGACTAGCGGGAGACAATGAGCAGTTCTTC.

The sample holds many counts of this clonotype. V usage is TRBV7-9 and J usage is TRBJ2-4; the match to TRBD1 covers 9 bases. Germline CDR1 is SEHNR and CDR2 is FQNEAQ (reference sequence). V lost 4 bases, J lost 3 bases, and 7 bases stayed unmatched. The CDR3 is 16 residues long. CDR3: CASSSRTGDLKNIQYF. Here the CDR3 DNA reads TGTGCCAGCAGCTCCCGGACAGGGGACCTCAAAAACATTCAGTACTTC.

At least ten counts were recorded for this clonotype. The chain employs TRBV12-3 or TRBV12-4 and TRBJ2-4, with 7 bases aligning to TRBD1. The junction had 6 bases not matched to a gene; V was cut back by 0 bases and J by 7 bases. The CDR3 covers 15 residues. Here the CDR3 DNA reads TGTGCCAGCAGTTTAGCCCCCGGGACAGCTAACATTCAGTACTTC. It codes for CASSLAPGTANIQYF.

The genes are TRBV25-1 and TRBJ2-7, with 9 bases aligning to TRBD1. Germline V gene lookup returns CDR1 MGHDK and CDR2 SYGVNS. This CDR3 comprises 14 residues. V dropped 7 bases and J dropped 3; count of bases not matched to a gene: 7. In DNA, the CDR3 is TGTGCCAGCATCTCCGGGACAGGGTTCTACGAGCAGTACTTC. Its protein product is CASISGTGFYEQYF.

CDR3 loop: CATSDLAGKGYTF. The CDR3 nucleotides read TGTGCCACCAGTGATTTGGCAGGGAAAGGCTACACCTTC. This chain joins TRBV24-1 and TRBJ1-2; maybe TRBD1 (5 bases). There are 13 residues in the CDR3. The ends were cut back, 0 bases at V and 8 bases at J, with 9 bases in the middle. Looked up from germline, CDR1 is KGHDR and CDR2 is SFDVKD.

The chain has TRBV9 and TRBJ2-1, with D possibly TRBD1 on 6 matching bases. The CDR3 is made up of 14 amino acids. Trimming cost V 5 bases and J 5 bases, with 14 bases left between them. Germline CDR1 and CDR2: SGDLS and YYNGEE. CDR3: CASSEGDLDNEQFF. The DNA for the CDR3 is TGTGCCAGCAGTGAGGGGGACCTTGACAATGAGCAGTTCTTC.

This clonotype has only a few counts. V gene TRBV27 combines with J gene TRBJ2-5, with 8 bases lining up with TRBD1. The CDR3 runs to 17 residues. J lost 5 bases, V lost 2 bases, and 13 bases had no gene match. Germline CDR1 and CDR2: MNHEY and SMNVEV (reference sequence). Written as DNA, the CDR3 is TGTGCCAGCAGTTTAACCCCGGCAGGGGGCATGGAGGAGACCCAGTACTTC. Translating it yields CASSLTPAGGMEETQYF.

This clonotype was detected a few times. This chain connects TRBV7-9 to TRBJ1-1, with D unresolved. The CDR3 contains 15 residues. Trimming stripped 1 base from V and 0 bases from J, with 9 bases between. From germline, CDR1 is SEHNR and CDR2 FQNEAQ (reference sequence). CDR3: CASSLGYGLNTEAFF. The CDR3 nucleotides are TGTGCCAGCAGCTTAGGCTACGGGCTGAACACTGAAGCTTTCTTT.

The J gene is TRBJ2-3, the V gene TRBV4-1; D is perhaps TRBD2 (5 bases). Per germline, CDR1 MGHRA and CDR2 YSYEKL. V shed 4 bases and J shed 9 bases, with 35 bases lying between them. The length of the CDR3 is 20 residues. Written as DNA, the CDR3 is TGCGCCAGCAGCCGCTCCATTCTGCGGGCTAGCTCTCCACCCTCCGCCACGCAGTATTTT. This encodes CASSRSILRASSPPSATQYF.

The sample holds a few counts of this clonotype. This chain connects TRBV18 to TRBJ2-5; D is uncertain. The CDR3 is 16 residues long. Germline CDR1 KGHSH, CDR2 LQKENI. V was trimmed by 0 bases and J by 4 bases, leaving 15 bases between them. The DNA of the CDR3 is TGTGCCAGCTCACCACCTGGGGTCATAGGCCCAGAGACCCAGTACTTC. Translating it yields CASSPPGVIGPETQYF. The variable domain in full, completed from reference TRBV18 and TRBJ2-5, reads NAGVMQNPRHLVRRRGQEARLRCSPMKGHSHVYWYRQLPEEGLKFMVYLQKENIIDESGMPKERFSAEFPKEGPSILRIQQVVRGDSAAYFCASSPPGVIGPETQYFGPGTRLLVL.

The gene calls are TRBV9 and TRBJ1-3; D might be TRBD1 (5 bases). CDR3 size: 14 residues. CDR1 is SGDLS, CDR2 YYNGEE, per germline. V lost 3 bases and J 0 bases, leaving 7 bases between the germline ends. CDR3 bases: TGTGCCAGCAGCGGACAGTACTCTGGAAACACCATATATTTT. This encodes CASSGQYSGNTIYF.